This TCR beta chain originates from a study of blood T cell repertoires in COVID-19 (dated by TCRdb to the early 2020s). Study-level background: Samples covering the acute and convalescent phases of COVID-19 were provided by collaborators in the United States, Italy and Spain. The repertoires were released in a freely available public database meant as a resource for research on the immune response to SARS-CoV-2. The prospective study material was composed of cDNA or gDNA derived from T cells, B-cell-depleted T cells, or PBMCs. The sample metadata nearly always contained a de-identified subject ID, COVID-19 status, age in years and sex. Samples were obtained from the ongoing ImmuneRACE study (first 160 participants) and from 1,254 subjects provided by 6 global collaborators. The dataset comprised deeply sampled blood TCRbeta repertoires from subjects exposed to, actively infected with, or recovered from COVID-19. Where available, HLA class I and class II types were taken from metadata supplied by the sample provider and were not determined by assay-based typing.

What the research found in general, with its limitations: The quantity of clinical and demographic metadata differed by source and by participant and was supplied without curation.

TCRbeta CDR3 regions were amplified from genomic DNA using the immunoSEQ Assay, a bias-controlled multiplex PCR. Turning to the authors' computational methods: The number of nucleated cells in each sample was estimated from the amplification of reference gene primers within the assay. To quantify the absolute abundance of each unique TCRbeta CDR3 rearrangement, sequence reads were collapsed and filtered. For each sample, productive Simpson clonality was calculated as the square root of Simpson's diversity index over productive rearrangements. Not all clones reach the TCRdb copy of this immuneACCESS table, which keeps in-frame sequences only. Checked studies attribute under half of the gap to unresolved V genes and leave the rest unexplained. Clone size and the V and J calls come from that table; the DNA yielded D and trimming. This sample gives roughly 110,000 clones in total; 85% to 95% of them show up just once. The ten largest clones add up to roughly 1.2% of the sample.

On this clone itself: No cognate antigen has been identified for it. One base away there is no much larger clone; base qualities are not given.

The CDR3 runs 13 amino acids, cysteine and phenylalanine included. Left in the record is the CDR3 DNA by itself, 39 bases read in frame from the first base. Trimming removed 0 bases from V and 1 base from J, leaving 6 bases between the germline ends. The germline V gene (reference sequence) supplies CDR1 GTSNPN and CDR2 SVGIG. Collaborating institutions collected whole blood in K2EDTA tubes following their own protocols. For TCRbeta analysis, collaborators shipped samples as frozen whole blood, isolated PBMCs, or DNA extracted from either of those sample types. The chain is encoded by TRBV30 joined to TRBJ1-1; the D gene cannot be named for sure. Sequenced: peripheral blood. This clonotype was sampled from a woman younger than 45 with acute or convalescent COVID-19. The DNA reads as follows: TGTGCCTGGAGTGTAAGGAGGAACACTGAAGCTTTCTTT. Translation gives CAWSVRRNTEAFF. Supplemented by the reference TRBV30 and TRBJ1-1 proteins around the CDR3, the complete variable domain is SQTIHQWPATLVQPVGSPLSLECTVEGTSNPNLYWYRQAAGRGLQLLFYSVGIGQISSEVPQNLSASRPQDRQFILSSKKLLLSDSGFYLCAWSVRRNTEAFFGQGTRLTVV.